This is a list of T cell receptor beta chains from one sample in a study of blood T cell repertoires in COVID-19. TCRdb keeps only in-frame clones here, not all; method: immunoSEQ multiplex PCR. The sample lists 200,000 to 250,000 clones; around 88% were seen once. Sequenced sample: peripheral blood. The receptors come from a man aged 18 to 35 with active or convalescent COVID-19. The CDR3 runs from the conserved cysteine through the conserved F or W. D genes are given only for firm matches. Rows give clone size only sometimes, using once, few, many, or a class for an expanded clone.

d_gene: TRBD1; abundance: -; v_gene: TRBV28; j_gene: TRBJ2-6; CDR3nt: TGTGCCAGCAGTCCGTTTAGACAGGGGGCGCGGGGGGCCAACGTCCTGACTTTC; CDR3aa: CASSPFRQGARGANVLTF
d_gene: TRBD1; abundance: once; v_gene: TRBV7-9; j_gene: TRBJ1-1; CDR3nt: TGTGCCAGCAGCCTACAGGGGAGGAACACTGAAGCTTTCTTT; CDR3aa: CASSLQGRNTEAFF
d_gene: -; abundance: -; v_gene: TRBV13; j_gene: TRBJ2-3; CDR3nt: TGTGCCAGCAGCGGCAGTCTGGGCAGGGGAGAGGATACGCAGTATTTT; CDR3aa: CASSGSLGRGEDTQYF
d_gene: TRBD1; abundance: -; v_gene: TRBV28; j_gene: TRBJ1-5; CDR3nt: TGTGCCAGCAGTCCACGGACAGGGATTAATCAGCCCCAGCATTTT; CDR3aa: CASSPRTGINQPQHF
d_gene: -; abundance: -; v_gene: TRBV6-4; j_gene: TRBJ2-6; CDR3nt: TGTGCCAGCGGGCCAAACTCTGGGGCCAACGTCCTGACTTTC; CDR3aa: CASGPNSGANVLTF
d_gene: TRBD2; abundance: -; v_gene: TRBV4-3; j_gene: TRBJ2-1; CDR3nt: TGCGCCAGCAGCCGAGCCGGGACTAGCGACAATGAGCAGTTCTTC; CDR3aa: CASSRAGTSDNEQFF
d_gene: -; abundance: -; v_gene: TRBV6-5; j_gene: TRBJ2-7; CDR3nt: TGTGCCAGCAGTCGGAGCTCCTACGAGCAGTACTTC; CDR3aa: CASSRSSYEQYF
d_gene: TRBD1; abundance: -; v_gene: TRBV28; j_gene: TRBJ1-3; CDR3nt: TGTGCCAGCAGTTTGTTGGGACAGGGAACTGGAAACACCATATATTTT; CDR3aa: CASSLLGQGTGNTIYF
d_gene: TRBD1; abundance: -; v_gene: TRBV19; j_gene: TRBJ1-4; CDR3nt: TGTGCCAGTAGTATGGCCGCAGGGGGCTTTGAAAAACTGTTTTTT; CDR3aa: CASSMAAGGFEKLFF
d_gene: -; abundance: few; v_gene: TRBV3-1/TRBV3-2; j_gene: TRBJ2-1; CDR3nt: TGTGCCAGCAGCCAAGATCGCCAGGTGTACAATGAGCAGTTCTTC; CDR3aa: CASSQDRQVYNEQFF
d_gene: TRBD2; abundance: -; v_gene: TRBV5-4; j_gene: TRBJ2-6; CDR3nt: TGTGCCAGCAGCAAATCGGGACTAGCGGGAGCTGGGGCCAACGTCCTGACTTTC; CDR3aa: CASSKSGLAGAGANVLTF
d_gene: TRBD2; abundance: few; v_gene: TRBV14; j_gene: TRBJ2-1; CDR3nt: TGTGCCAGTAGCGGGACTAGCGTCAATGAGCAGTTCTTC; CDR3aa: CASSGTSVNEQFF
d_gene: -; abundance: -; v_gene: TRBV5-8; j_gene: TRBJ1-5; CDR3nt: TGTGCCAGCAGCTTCGGTAGCAATCAGCCCCAGCATTTT; CDR3aa: CASSFGSNQPQHF
d_gene: TRBD1; abundance: -; v_gene: TRBV7-8; j_gene: TRBJ1-6; CDR3nt: TGTGCCAGCAGCTTAGGTTCCCAGGACAGGCTCTATTCACCCCTCCACTTT; CDR3aa: CASSLGSQDRLYSPLHF
d_gene: TRBD1; abundance: -; v_gene: TRBV7-6; j_gene: TRBJ1-6; CDR3nt: TGTGCCAGCAGCTTAGTGGGCAGGGGGAATAATTCACCCCTCCACTTT; CDR3aa: CASSLVGRGNNSPLHF
d_gene: TRBD2; abundance: -; v_gene: TRBV10-2; j_gene: TRBJ2-7; CDR3nt: TGCGCCAGCAGTGACTTCGGGACTAGCAACTTCTACGAGCAGTACTTC; CDR3aa: CASSDFGTSNFYEQYF
d_gene: TRBD2; abundance: once; v_gene: TRBV5-4; j_gene: TRBJ2-3; CDR3nt: TGTGCCAGCAGCTTGGCTAGCGGGATCACAGATACGCAGTATTTT; CDR3aa: CASSLASGITDTQYF
d_gene: -; abundance: -; v_gene: TRBV11-2; j_gene: TRBJ2-3; CDR3nt: TGTGCCAGCAGCTTATCGAGCGACAGCTCAGATACGCAGTATTTT; CDR3aa: CASSLSSDSSDTQYF
d_gene: -; abundance: -; v_gene: TRBV28; j_gene: TRBJ1-1; CDR3nt: TGTGCCAGCAGTTTAGCTGGACAGCCGAACACTGAAGCTTTCTTT; CDR3aa: CASSLAGQPNTEAFF
d_gene: -; abundance: -; v_gene: TRBV2; j_gene: TRBJ2-2; CDR3nt: TGTGCCAGCAGTGAAGCGGCGGGGGCCACCGGGGAGCTGTTTTTT; CDR3aa: CASSEAAGATGELFF
d_gene: TRBD2; abundance: -; v_gene: TRBV28; j_gene: TRBJ2-2; CDR3nt: TGTGCCAGCAGATCCGGACTGACTAGCGGGAGGCACGGGGAGCTGTTTTTT; CDR3aa: CASRSGLTSGRHGELFF
d_gene: TRBD2; abundance: -; v_gene: TRBV28; j_gene: TRBJ2-7; CDR3nt: TGTGCCACCTTAGGGACTAGCCCACCAACCTACGAGCAGTACTTC; CDR3aa: CATLGTSPPTYEQYF
d_gene: -; abundance: -; v_gene: TRBV14; j_gene: TRBJ2-7; CDR3nt: TGTGCCAGCAGCCAAGAGGGGGGTCGTTGGTCCGAGCAGTACTTC; CDR3aa: CASSQEGGRWSEQYF
d_gene: TRBD1; abundance: -; v_gene: TRBV9; j_gene: TRBJ2-3; CDR3nt: TGTGCCAGCAGCGGTTCCGGGACAGGAGGCGATACGCAGTATTTT; CDR3aa: CASSGSGTGGDTQYF
d_gene: TRBD2; abundance: -; v_gene: TRBV2; j_gene: TRBJ2-1; CDR3nt: TGTGCCTGCCAGCGGGAGCGAAGCAATGAGCAGTTCTTC; CDR3aa: CACQRERSNEQFF
d_gene: TRBD1; abundance: -; v_gene: TRBV3-1/TRBV3-2; j_gene: TRBJ2-7; CDR3nt: TGTGCCAGCACCGGGGGACAGGCGGGTCCCTACGAGCAGTACTTC; CDR3aa: CASTGGQAGPYEQYF
d_gene: -; abundance: -; v_gene: TRBV2; j_gene: TRBJ1-1; CDR3nt: TGTGCCAGCCCGGAGTCTGACACTGAAGCTTTCTTT; CDR3aa: CASPESDTEAFF
d_gene: TRBD2; abundance: many; v_gene: TRBV7-2; j_gene: TRBJ2-2; CDR3nt: TGTGCCAGCAGCCCTGATAGGCCCCTAGCGGGAGACACCGGGGAGCTGTTTTTT; CDR3aa: CASSPDRPLAGDTGELFF
d_gene: -; abundance: -; v_gene: TRBV7-2; j_gene: TRBJ1-2; CDR3nt: TGTGCCAGCAGCTCCAGGGATGGCTACACCTTC; CDR3aa: CASSSRDGYTF
d_gene: -; abundance: few; v_gene: TRBV7-8; j_gene: TRBJ1-1; CDR3nt: TGTGCCAGCAGCTTAGACAGGAACACTGAAGCTTTCTTT; CDR3aa: CASSLDRNTEAFF
d_gene: TRBD2; abundance: -; v_gene: TRBV19; j_gene: TRBJ2-7; CDR3nt: TGTGCCAGTAGTATCCCTTGGCGGGAGGGGCGAGACGAGCAGTACTTC; CDR3aa: CASSIPWREGRDEQYF
d_gene: TRBD2; abundance: -; v_gene: TRBV7-2; j_gene: TRBJ2-7; CDR3nt: TGTGCCAGCAGCTTAGTGTCTAGCGGGAGATCCGAGCAGTACTTC; CDR3aa: CASSLVSSGRSEQYF
d_gene: TRBD2; abundance: -; v_gene: TRBV2; j_gene: TRBJ2-7; CDR3nt: TGTGCCAGCAGTCGACTTAGCGGGAGCCTCCGCCTGGCGTTCTTGGAGCAGTACTTC; CDR3aa: CASSRLSGSLRLAFLEQYF
d_gene: -; abundance: -; v_gene: TRBV4-1; j_gene: TRBJ1-2; CDR3nt: TGCGCCAGCAGCCCCGACAGAAACTATGGCTACACCTTC; CDR3aa: CASSPDRNYGYTF
d_gene: -; abundance: -; v_gene: TRBV28; j_gene: TRBJ2-1; CDR3nt: TGTGCCAGCAGTTTCCAGCGGGCCTACAATGAGCAGTTCTTC; CDR3aa: CASSFQRAYNEQFF
d_gene: -; abundance: few; v_gene: TRBV7-9; j_gene: TRBJ1-6; CDR3nt: TGTGCCAGCAGCTTAGAACTTCGCATGAGCTCCTATAATTCACCCCTCCACTTT; CDR3aa: CASSLELRMSSYNSPLHF
d_gene: -; abundance: once; v_gene: TRBV12-3/TRBV12-4; j_gene: TRBJ1-4; CDR3nt: TGTGCCAGCAGTTTAGGAGGTGAAAAACTGTTTTTT; CDR3aa: CASSLGGEKLFF
d_gene: -; abundance: -; v_gene: TRBV2; j_gene: TRBJ2-7; CDR3nt: TGTGCCTGTAGACCCGGGACTCAAAGCTACGAGCAGTACTTC; CDR3aa: CACRPGTQSYEQYF
d_gene: TRBD1; abundance: -; v_gene: TRBV10-3; j_gene: TRBJ1-2; CDR3nt: TGTGCCATCTCTCCGGGACAGGCTTATGGCTACACCTTC; CDR3aa: CAISPGQAYGYTF
d_gene: -; abundance: few; v_gene: TRBV29-1; j_gene: TRBJ2-3; CDR3nt: TGCAGCGTTGGGTACAGCCCTAGCACAGATACGCAGTATTTT; CDR3aa: CSVGYSPSTDTQYF
d_gene: -; abundance: -; v_gene: TRBV7-2; j_gene: TRBJ2-7; CDR3nt: TGTGCCAGCAAAATCCAAGCGGGTTCCTCCTACGAGCAGTACTTC; CDR3aa: CASKIQAGSSYEQYF
d_gene: TRBD1; abundance: once; v_gene: TRBV11-2; j_gene: TRBJ1-5; CDR3nt: TGTGCCAGCAGCTTTGGACAGGTCAATTTCCCCCAGCATTTT; CDR3aa: CASSFGQVNFPQHF
d_gene: -; abundance: -; v_gene: TRBV11-3; j_gene: TRBJ2-2; CDR3nt: TGTGCCAGCAGCTGGCCAGGGAACACCGGGGAGCTGTTTTTT; CDR3aa: CASSWPGNTGELFF
d_gene: -; abundance: -; v_gene: TRBV27; j_gene: TRBJ1-1; CDR3nt: TGTGCCAGCAGTTTCATTCAGGGGCCCACTGAAGCTTTCTTT; CDR3aa: CASSFIQGPTEAFF
d_gene: TRBD2; abundance: -; v_gene: TRBV29-1; j_gene: TRBJ2-7; CDR3nt: TGCAGCGTTGACGGACTAGCGGGAACTTCCTCCTACGAGCAGTACTTC; CDR3aa: CSVDGLAGTSSYEQYF
d_gene: TRBD2; abundance: -; v_gene: TRBV4-2; j_gene: TRBJ2-2; CDR3nt: TGTGCCAGCAGCCTTCGGGAGCGGGGCACCGGGGAGCTGTTTTTT; CDR3aa: CASSLRERGTGELFF
d_gene: TRBD1; abundance: -; v_gene: TRBV10-1; j_gene: TRBJ2-7; CDR3nt: TGCGCCAGCAGTGAAGGGACAGCTGTAAACGAGCAGTACTTC; CDR3aa: CASSEGTAVNEQYF
d_gene: -; abundance: -; v_gene: TRBV30; j_gene: TRBJ2-2; CDR3nt: TGTGCCTGGACGGGCAGGGGGGACGGGGAGCTGTTTTTT; CDR3aa: CAWTGRGDGELFF
d_gene: TRBD1; abundance: -; v_gene: TRBV19; j_gene: TRBJ2-4; CDR3nt: TGTGCCAGTAGTATAGATCCGGGGACAGTTGTGTTTAGGTCCAAAAACATTCAGTACTTC; CDR3aa: CASSIDPGTVVFRSKNIQYF
d_gene: TRBD2; abundance: -; v_gene: TRBV19; j_gene: TRBJ2-7; CDR3nt: TGTGCCAGTAGTATTTATTGGACTAGCGGCCACATAGGGGAGCAGTACTTC; CDR3aa: CASSIYWTSGHIGEQYF
d_gene: TRBD2; abundance: -; v_gene: TRBV5-1; j_gene: TRBJ2-7; CDR3nt: TGCGCCAGCAGCGTGGGACTAGCGGGCGGCGCCTTCCCCTACGAGCAGTACTTC; CDR3aa: CASSVGLAGGAFPYEQYF